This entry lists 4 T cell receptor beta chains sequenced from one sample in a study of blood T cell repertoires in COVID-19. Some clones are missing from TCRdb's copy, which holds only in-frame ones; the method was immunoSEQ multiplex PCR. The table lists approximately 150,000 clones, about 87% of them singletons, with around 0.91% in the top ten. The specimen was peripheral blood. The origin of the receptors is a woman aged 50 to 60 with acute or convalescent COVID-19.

Here the CDR3 DNA reads TGTGCCAGCTTCAGGCGGCAGGGTGCCGAAGCTTTCTTT. Translating it yields CASFRRQGAEAFF. The chain joins TRBV11-2 to TRBJ1-1; the D gene is possibly TRBD1 (5 bases). The germline V gene has CDR1 SGHAT and CDR2 FQNNGV. The ends were cut back, 8 bases at V and 8 bases at J, with 18 bases in the middle. The CDR3 has 13 amino acids.

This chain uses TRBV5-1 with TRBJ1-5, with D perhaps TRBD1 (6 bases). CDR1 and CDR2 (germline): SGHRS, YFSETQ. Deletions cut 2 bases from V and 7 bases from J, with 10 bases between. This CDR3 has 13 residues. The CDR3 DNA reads TGCGCCAGCAGCTTAGGGGGGGAACAGCCCCAGCATTTT. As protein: CASSLGGEQPQHF.

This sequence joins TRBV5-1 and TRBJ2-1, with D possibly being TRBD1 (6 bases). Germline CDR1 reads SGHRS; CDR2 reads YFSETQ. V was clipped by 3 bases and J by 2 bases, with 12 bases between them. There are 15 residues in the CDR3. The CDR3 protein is CASSSQWDTYNEQFF. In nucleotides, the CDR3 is TGCGCCAGCAGCTCCCAATGGGACACCTACAATGAGCAGTTCTTC.

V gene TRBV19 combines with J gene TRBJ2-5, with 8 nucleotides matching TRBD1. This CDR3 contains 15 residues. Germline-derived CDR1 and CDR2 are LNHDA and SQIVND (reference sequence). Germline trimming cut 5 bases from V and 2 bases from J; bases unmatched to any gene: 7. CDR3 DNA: TGTGCCAGTAGTCGTAGGACAGGGAGGCAAGAGACCCAGTACTTC. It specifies CASSRRTGRQETQYF.